Listed here is a single T cell receptor beta chain. Its specificity is unknown. None of the donors, who were healthy HIV-negative adults, had recently had acute infections or vaccinations. Sequencing was performed with immunoSEQ multiplex PCR; in TCRdb, only in-frame clones are kept and a portion is missing. Of about 2 million clones listed, 90% to 95% are singletons. This entry is derived from a study of shared clonotypes between healthy human individuals. Overall study: With ages of 18 to 49, the donors were two women and a few men.

The study's findings and limits: Of the naive CD4 clonotypes, around 4.9% were shared across a few donors. The low donor count limited represented genetic and exposure-history diversity.

Per germline, CDR1 ENHRY and CDR2 SYGVKD. The CDR3 has 13 amino acids. The V end was cut by 10 bases, the J end by 1 base, with 11 bases between. This chain connects TRBV10-3 to TRBJ1-5; no clear D gene. Sequencing was performed on naive CD4+ T cells sorted from blood. Subset given: CD45RA+ positively selected. The TCR comes from a young man in good health. Here the CDR3 reads CATTQDSNQPQHF. CDR3 DNA sequence: TGTGCCACCACCCAAGACAGCAATCAGCCCCAGCATTTT.